This T cell receptor (beta chain) was identified during a study of blood T cell repertoires in COVID-19. Here immunoSEQ multiplex PCR was the method, and the copy in TCRdb shows in-frame clones only, minus some. This sample yields a few hundred thousand clones, of which about four fifths are seen a single time; about 2.9% belongs to the top ten. V lost 6 bases, J lost 2 bases, and 11 bases lay in between. CDR1 and CDR2 from the germline V gene are MDHEN and SYDVKM. The CDR3 has 14 amino acids. The TCR was taken from a woman younger than 45 who had recovered from COVID-19. V is TRBV28 and J is TRBJ1-5; possible D gene TRBD1, 6 bases. The sample consisted of peripheral blood. The CDR3 bases are TGTGCCAGCAGGGACCGACAGGGCAATCAGCCCCAGCATTTT. It codes for CASRDRQGNQPQHF.